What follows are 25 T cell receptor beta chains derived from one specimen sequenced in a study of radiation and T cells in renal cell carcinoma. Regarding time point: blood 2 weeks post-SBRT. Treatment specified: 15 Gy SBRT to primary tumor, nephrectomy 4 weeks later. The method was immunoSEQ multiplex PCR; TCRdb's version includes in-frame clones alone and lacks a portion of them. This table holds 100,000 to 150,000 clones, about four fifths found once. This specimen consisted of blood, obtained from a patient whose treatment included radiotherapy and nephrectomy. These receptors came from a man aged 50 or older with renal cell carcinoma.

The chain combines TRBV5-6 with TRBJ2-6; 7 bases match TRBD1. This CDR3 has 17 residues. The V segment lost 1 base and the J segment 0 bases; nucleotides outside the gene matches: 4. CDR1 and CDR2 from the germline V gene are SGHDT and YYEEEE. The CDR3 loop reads CASSLQGEYSGANVLTF. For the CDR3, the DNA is TGTGCCAGCAGCTTGCAGGGGGAATACTCTGGGGCCAACGTCCTGACTTTC.

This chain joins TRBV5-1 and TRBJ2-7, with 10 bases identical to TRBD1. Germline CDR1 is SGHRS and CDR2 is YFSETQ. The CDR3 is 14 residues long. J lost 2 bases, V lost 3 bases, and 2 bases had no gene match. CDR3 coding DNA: TGCGCCAGCAGCTCAGGACAGGGGGCCTACGAGCAGTACTTC. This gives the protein CASSSGQGAYEQYF.

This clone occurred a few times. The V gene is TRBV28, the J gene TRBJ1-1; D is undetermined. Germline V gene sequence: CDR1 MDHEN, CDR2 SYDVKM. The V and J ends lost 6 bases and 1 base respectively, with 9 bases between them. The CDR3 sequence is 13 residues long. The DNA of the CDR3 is TGTGCCAGCAGCCCTATTCGGAACACTGAAGCTTTCTTT. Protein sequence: CASSPIRNTEAFF.

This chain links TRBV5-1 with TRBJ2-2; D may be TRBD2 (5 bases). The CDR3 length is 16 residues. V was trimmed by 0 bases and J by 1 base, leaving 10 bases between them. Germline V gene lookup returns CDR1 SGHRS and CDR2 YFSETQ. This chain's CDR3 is CASSLAGLQNTGELFF. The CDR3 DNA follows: TGCGCCAGCAGCTTGGCAGGACTTCAGAACACCGGGGAGCTGTTTTTT.

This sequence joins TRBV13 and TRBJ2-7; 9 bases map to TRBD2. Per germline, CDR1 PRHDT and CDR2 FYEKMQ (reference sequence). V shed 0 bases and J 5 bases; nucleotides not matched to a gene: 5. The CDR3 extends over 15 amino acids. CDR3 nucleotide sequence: TGTGCCAGCAGCTTAGGGGCGGGAGGGGTCGACGAGCAGTACTTC. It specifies CASSLGAGGVDEQYF. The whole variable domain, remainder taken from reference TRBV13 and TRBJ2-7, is AAGVIQSPRHLIKEKRETATLKCYPIPRHDTVYWYQQGPGQDPQFLISFYEKMQSDKGSIPDRFSAQQFSDYHSELNMSSLELGDSALYFCASSLGAGGVDEQYFGPGTRLTVT.

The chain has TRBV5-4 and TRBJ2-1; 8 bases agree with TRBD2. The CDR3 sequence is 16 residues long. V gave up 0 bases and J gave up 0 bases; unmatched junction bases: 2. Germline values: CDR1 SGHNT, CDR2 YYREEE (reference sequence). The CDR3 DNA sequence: TGTGCCAGCAGCTTGGTAGCGGGGAGCTCCTACAATGAGCAGTTCTTC. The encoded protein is CASSLVAGSSYNEQFF.

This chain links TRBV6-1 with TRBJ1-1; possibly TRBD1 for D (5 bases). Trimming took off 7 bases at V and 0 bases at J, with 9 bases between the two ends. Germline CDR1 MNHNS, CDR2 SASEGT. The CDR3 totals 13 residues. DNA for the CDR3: TGTGCCAGCAAAAAGGGACTGAACACTGAAGCTTTCTTT. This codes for CASKKGLNTEAFF.

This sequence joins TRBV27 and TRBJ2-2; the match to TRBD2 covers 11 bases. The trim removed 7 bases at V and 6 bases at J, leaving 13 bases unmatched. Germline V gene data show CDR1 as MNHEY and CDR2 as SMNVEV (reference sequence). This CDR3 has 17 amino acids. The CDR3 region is CASKPSTSGVWAGELFF. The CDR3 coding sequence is TGTGCCAGCAAGCCTTCGACTAGCGGGGTTTGGGCCGGGGAGCTGTTTTTT.

CDR3 in DNA: TGTGCCAGCAGCTTAATAACAGGGGTAGGGACTGAAGCTTTCTTT. Translated: CASSLITGVGTEAFF. The V call is TRBV7-9, the J call TRBJ1-1; 7 bases map to TRBD1. V was pared by 2 bases and J by 5 bases, with 8 bases of the junction left unmatched. Germline-derived CDR1 and CDR2 are SEHNR and FQNEAQ (reference sequence). This CDR3 contains 15 residues.

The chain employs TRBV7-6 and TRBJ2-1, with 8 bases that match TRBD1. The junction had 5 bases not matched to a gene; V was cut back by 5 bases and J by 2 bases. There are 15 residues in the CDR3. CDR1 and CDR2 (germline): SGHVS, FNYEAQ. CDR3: CASSRDRPPYNEQFF. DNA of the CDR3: TGTGCCAGCAGCCGGGACAGGCCACCCTACAATGAGCAGTTCTTC.

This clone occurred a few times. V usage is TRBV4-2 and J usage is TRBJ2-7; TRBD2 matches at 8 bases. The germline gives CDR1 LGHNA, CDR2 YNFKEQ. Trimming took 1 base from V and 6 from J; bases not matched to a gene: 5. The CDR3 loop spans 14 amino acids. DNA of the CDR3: TGTGCCAGCAGCCAAGCGGGAGGGCCGGGCGAGCAGTACTTC. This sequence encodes CASSQAGGPGEQYF.

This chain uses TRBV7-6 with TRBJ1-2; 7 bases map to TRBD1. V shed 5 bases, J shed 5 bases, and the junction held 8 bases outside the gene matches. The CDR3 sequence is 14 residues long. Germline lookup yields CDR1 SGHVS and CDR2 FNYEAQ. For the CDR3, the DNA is TGTGCCAGCAGCCTACAGGGGCCGAGGTATGGCTACACCTTC. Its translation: CASSLQGPRYGYTF.

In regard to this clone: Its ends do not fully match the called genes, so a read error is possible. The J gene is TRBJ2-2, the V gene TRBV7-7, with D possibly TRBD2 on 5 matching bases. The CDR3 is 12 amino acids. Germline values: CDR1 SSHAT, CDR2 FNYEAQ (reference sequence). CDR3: CASSLAGGELFF. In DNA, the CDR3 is TGTGCTAGCAGCCTCGCGGGCGGGGAGCTGTTTTTT.

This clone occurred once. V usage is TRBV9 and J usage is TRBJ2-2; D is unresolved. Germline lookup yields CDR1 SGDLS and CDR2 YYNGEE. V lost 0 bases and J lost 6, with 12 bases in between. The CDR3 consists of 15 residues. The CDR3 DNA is TGTGCCAGCAGCGTAGCTGTTGGTACTGCCGGGGAGCTGTTTTTT. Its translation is CASSVAVGTAGELFF.

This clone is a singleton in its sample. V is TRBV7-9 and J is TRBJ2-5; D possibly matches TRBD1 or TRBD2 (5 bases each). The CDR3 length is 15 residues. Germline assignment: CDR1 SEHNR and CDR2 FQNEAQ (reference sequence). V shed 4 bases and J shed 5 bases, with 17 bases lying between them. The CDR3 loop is CASSYQGTGGETQYF. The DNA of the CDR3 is TGTGCCAGCAGCTATCAGGGTACTGGCGGGGAGACCCAGTACTTC.

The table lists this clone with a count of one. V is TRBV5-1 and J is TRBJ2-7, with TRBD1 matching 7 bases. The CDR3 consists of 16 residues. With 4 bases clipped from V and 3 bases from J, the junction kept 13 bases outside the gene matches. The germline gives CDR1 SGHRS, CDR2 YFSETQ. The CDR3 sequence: CASSPKSRTGRYEQYF. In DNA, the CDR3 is TGCGCCAGCAGCCCGAAATCGAGGACAGGACGCTACGAGCAGTACTTC.

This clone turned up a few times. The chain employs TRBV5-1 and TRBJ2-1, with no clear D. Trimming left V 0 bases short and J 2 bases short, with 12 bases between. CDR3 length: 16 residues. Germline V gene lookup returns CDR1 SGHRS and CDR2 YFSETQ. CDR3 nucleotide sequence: TGCGCCAGCAGCTTGGTCCGCACCGGCCCCTACAATGAGCAGTTCTTC. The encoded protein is CASSLVRTGPYNEQFF.

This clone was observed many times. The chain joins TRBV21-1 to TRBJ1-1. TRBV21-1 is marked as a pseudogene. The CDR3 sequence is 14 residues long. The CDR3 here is CATPRRTKFGTAFF. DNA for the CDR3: TGTGCCACCCCGAGAAGGACGAAATTTGGGACGGCTTTCTTT.

CDR3 amino acids: CASSLGTGGGNEQFF. The CDR3, as DNA: TGTGCCAGCTCACTAGGGACAGGGGGAGGAAATGAGCAGTTCTTC. This sequence joins TRBV18 and TRBJ2-1, with 11 nucleotides matching TRBD1. J was trimmed by 7 bases and V by 4 bases; bases with no gene match: 6. The CDR3 is made up of 15 amino acids. In germline, CDR1 is KGHSH, CDR2 LQKENI.

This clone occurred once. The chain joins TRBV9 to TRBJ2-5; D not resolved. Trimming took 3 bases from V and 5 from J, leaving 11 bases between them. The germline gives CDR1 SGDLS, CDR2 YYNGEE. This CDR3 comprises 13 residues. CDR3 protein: CASSESSFETQYF. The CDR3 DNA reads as TGTGCCAGCAGCGAATCCAGCTTCGAGACCCAGTACTTC. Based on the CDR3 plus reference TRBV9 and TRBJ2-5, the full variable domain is DSGVTQTPKHLITATGQRVTLRCSPRSGDLSVYWYQQSLDQGLQFLIQYYNGEERAKGNILERFSAQQFPDLHSELNLSSLELGDSALYFCASSESSFETQYFGPGTRLLVL.

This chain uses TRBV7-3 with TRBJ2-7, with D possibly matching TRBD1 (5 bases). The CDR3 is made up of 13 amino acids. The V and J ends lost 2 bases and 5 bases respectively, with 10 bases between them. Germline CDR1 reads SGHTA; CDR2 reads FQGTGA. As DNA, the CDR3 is TGTGCCAGCAGCTTACAGCCAGGGAACGAGCAGTACTTC. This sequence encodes CASSLQPGNEQYF.

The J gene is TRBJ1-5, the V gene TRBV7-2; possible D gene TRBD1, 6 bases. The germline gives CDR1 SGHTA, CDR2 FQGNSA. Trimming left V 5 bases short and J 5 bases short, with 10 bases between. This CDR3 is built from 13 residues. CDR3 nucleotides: TGTGCCAGCAGCCCACAGGGAGATCAGCCCCAGCATTTT. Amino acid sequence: CASSPQGDQPQHF.

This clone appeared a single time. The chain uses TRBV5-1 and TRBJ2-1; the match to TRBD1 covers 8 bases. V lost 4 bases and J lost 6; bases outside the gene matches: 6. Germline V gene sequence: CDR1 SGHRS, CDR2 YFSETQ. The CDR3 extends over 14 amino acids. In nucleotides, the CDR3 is TGCGCCAGCAGCCCGGGACAGGTTTTCAATGAGCAGTTCTTC. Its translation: CASSPGQVFNEQFF.

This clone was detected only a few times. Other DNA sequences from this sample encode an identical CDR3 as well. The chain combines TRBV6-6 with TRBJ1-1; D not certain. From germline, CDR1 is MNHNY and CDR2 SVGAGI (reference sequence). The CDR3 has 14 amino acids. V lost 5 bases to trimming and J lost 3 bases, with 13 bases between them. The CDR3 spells CASSTHIGDTEAFF. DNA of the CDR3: TGTGCCAGCAGTACTCACATTGGGGACACTGAAGCTTTCTTT.

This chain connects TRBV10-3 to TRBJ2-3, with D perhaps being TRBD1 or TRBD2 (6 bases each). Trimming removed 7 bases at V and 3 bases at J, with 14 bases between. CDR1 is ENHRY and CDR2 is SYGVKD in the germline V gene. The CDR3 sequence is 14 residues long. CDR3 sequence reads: CAIKEQGGTDTQYF. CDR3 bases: TGTGCCATCAAGGAACAGGGAGGTACAGATACGCAGTATTTT.